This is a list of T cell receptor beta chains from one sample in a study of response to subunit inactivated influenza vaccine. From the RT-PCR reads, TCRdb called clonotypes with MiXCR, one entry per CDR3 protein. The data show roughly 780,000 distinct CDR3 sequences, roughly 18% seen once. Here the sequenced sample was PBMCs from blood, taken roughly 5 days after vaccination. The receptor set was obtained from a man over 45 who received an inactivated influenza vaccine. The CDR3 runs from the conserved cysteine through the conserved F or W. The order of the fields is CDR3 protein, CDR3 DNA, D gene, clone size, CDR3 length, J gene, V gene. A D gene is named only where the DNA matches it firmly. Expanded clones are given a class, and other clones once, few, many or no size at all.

CDR3 protein: CATLLALGNNEQFF
CDR3 DNA: TGTGCCACCCTCTTAGCTTTAGGAAACAATGAGCAGTTCTTC
D gene: .
clone size: .
CDR3 length: 14
J gene: TRBJ2-1
V gene: TRBV7-9

CDR3 protein: CASSFRLAGLTGELFF
CDR3 DNA: TGTGCCAGCAGTTTTAGGCTAGCGGGGCTCACCGGGGAGCTGTTTTTT
D gene: TRBD2
clone size: .
CDR3 length: 16
J gene: TRBJ2-2
V gene: TRBV12-3/TRBV12-4

CDR3 protein: CASSFNRENEQFF
CDR3 DNA: TGTGCCAGCAGTTTCAACAGGGAGAATGAGCAGTTCTTC
D gene: .
clone size: .
CDR3 length: 13
J gene: TRBJ2-1
V gene: TRBV12-3/TRBV12-4

CDR3 protein: CASSRGPGLIVGQPQHF
CDR3 DNA: TGCGCCAGCAGCCGAGGACCGGGACTCATAGTAGGTCAGCCCCAGCATTTT
D gene: .
clone size: .
CDR3 length: 17
J gene: TRBJ1-5
V gene: TRBV4-1

CDR3 protein: CATRNGLAGVGDEQFF
CDR3 DNA: TGTGCCACCCGTAACGGGCTAGCGGGGGTAGGGGATGAGCAGTTCTTC
D gene: TRBD2
clone size: few
CDR3 length: 16
J gene: TRBJ2-1
V gene: TRBV10-3

CDR3 protein: CACLGRNNEQFF
CDR3 DNA: TGTGCCTGCCTGGGGCGGAACAATGAGCAGTTCTTC
D gene: .
clone size: .
CDR3 length: 12
J gene: TRBJ2-1
V gene: TRBV6-6

CDR3 protein: CASPGVGVQPQHF
CDR3 DNA: TGTGCCAGCCCGGGGGTAGGGGTTCAGCCCCAGCATTTT
D gene: .
clone size: .
CDR3 length: 13
J gene: TRBJ1-5
V gene: TRBV25-1

CDR3 protein: CASSADHRSDNEQFF
CDR3 DNA: TGTGCCAGCAGCGCCGATCACAGGTCTGACAATGAGCAGTTCTTC
D gene: .
clone size: .
CDR3 length: 15
J gene: TRBJ2-1
V gene: TRBV9

CDR3 protein: CASSESWLAGTYNEQFF
CDR3 DNA: TGCGCCAGCAGTGAGTCGTGGCTAGCGGGAACCTACAATGAGCAGTTCTTC
D gene: TRBD2
clone size: few
CDR3 length: 17
J gene: TRBJ2-1
V gene: TRBV10-2

CDR3 protein: CASSTDGYNYEQYF
CDR3 DNA: TGCGCCAGCAGCACCGACGGCTACAACTACGAGCAGTACTTC
D gene: .
clone size: .
CDR3 length: 14
J gene: TRBJ2-7
V gene: TRBV5-1

CDR3 protein: CASSVTSGGNGELFF
CDR3 DNA: TGCGCCAGCAGTGTGACTAGCGGGGGCAACGGGGAGCTGTTTTTT
D gene: TRBD2
clone size: few
CDR3 length: 15
J gene: TRBJ2-2
V gene: TRBV10-2

CDR3 protein: CASSLVQFGNQPQHF
CDR3 DNA: TGTGCCAGCAGTTTAGTACAGTTCGGCAATCAGCCCCAGCATTTT
D gene: .
clone size: .
CDR3 length: 15
J gene: TRBJ1-5
V gene: TRBV12-3/TRBV12-4

CDR3 protein: CASSYTFLNEQFF
CDR3 DNA: TGTGCCAGCAGTTATACCTTTTTGAATGAGCAGTTCTTC
D gene: .
clone size: .
CDR3 length: 13
J gene: TRBJ2-1
V gene: TRBV6-5

CDR3 protein: CASSGLDDTQYF
CDR3 DNA: TGTGCCAGCAGTGGATTGGACGATACGCAGTATTTT
D gene: .
clone size: few
CDR3 length: 12
J gene: TRBJ2-3
V gene: TRBV2

CDR3 protein: CASSSNGPGQETQYF
CDR3 DNA: TGTGCCAGCAGTTCGAATGGCCCGGGACAAGAGACCCAGTACTTC
D gene: .
clone size: few
CDR3 length: 15
J gene: TRBJ2-5
V gene: TRBV28

CDR3 protein: CASSQVSGRATEQYF
CDR3 DNA: TGTGCCAGCAGCCAAGTCAGCGGGAGGGCCACCGAGCAGTACTTC
D gene: TRBD2
clone size: many
CDR3 length: 15
J gene: TRBJ2-7
V gene: TRBV3-1

CDR3 protein: CSVVPGGVQTQYF
CDR3 DNA: TGCAGCGTTGTCCCAGGGGGTGTGCAGACCCAGTACTTC
D gene: TRBD1
clone size: .
CDR3 length: 13
J gene: TRBJ2-5
V gene: TRBV29-1

CDR3 protein: CASSFWDRGDNEQFF
CDR3 DNA: TGTGCCAGCAGTTTTTGGGACAGGGGGGACAATGAGCAGTTCTTC
D gene: TRBD1
clone size: .
CDR3 length: 15
J gene: TRBJ2-1
V gene: TRBV12-3/TRBV12-4

CDR3 protein: CSATRGGGNQPQHF
CDR3 DNA: TGCAGTGCTACCCGGGGGGGAGGTAATCAGCCCCAGCATTTT
D gene: .
clone size: .
CDR3 length: 14
J gene: TRBJ1-5
V gene: TRBV20-1

CDR3 protein: CASSYSSANNSPLHF
CDR3 DNA: TGTGCCAGCAGTTACAGCAGCGCCAATAATTCACCCCTCCACTTT
D gene: .
clone size: few
CDR3 length: 15
J gene: TRBJ1-6
V gene: TRBV6-5

CDR3 protein: CAISDVGDTQYF
CDR3 DNA: TGTGCCATCAGTGACGTGGGTGATACGCAGTATTTT
D gene: .
clone size: few
CDR3 length: 12
J gene: TRBJ2-3
V gene: TRBV10-3

CDR3 protein: CASSRRTQGLWSEAFF
CDR3 DNA: TGTGCCAGCAGCCGACGAACACAGGGTTTATGGTCTGAAGCTTTCTTT
D gene: .
clone size: .
CDR3 length: 16
J gene: TRBJ1-1
V gene: TRBV12-3/TRBV12-4